This record looks at one T cell receptor (beta chain) sequence and its context. No antigen is known for it. Within one base of it there is no much larger clone, and no base qualities were kept. TCR CDR3 regions were amplified from genomic DNA by multiplex PCR using the deep immunoSEQ assay. Extracted genomic DNA from each cell subset was distributed evenly across all wells of several immunoSEQ 96-well plates, and each plate was treated as a replicate. For unsorted PBMC, each replicate PCR was loaded with roughly 330 ng genomic DNA, equivalent to 25,000 to 35,000 T cell genomes. Ten immunoSEQ deep assay plates were used to sequence the unsorted PBMC genomic DNA. Purified libraries were quantified with a Qubit 3.0 fluorometer, sized on a Bioanalyzer 2100, and re-quantified with the KAPA Library Quantification kit. Every immunoSEQ 96-well plate was sequenced on a separate single-read 150-cycle Illumina NextSeq 550 flow cell. The published analysis was carried out like this. Because the immunoSEQ output held only junctional sequences and lacked quality scores, the filtering could not match the filtering applied to full-length reads. To assign V/J genes and CDR3, sequences were annotated using PyIR, a Python wrapper for IgBLAST v1.9, with IMGT germline references. Reads were removed for weak V/J assignments (E-value above 1e-6), missing CDR3, stop codons, out-of-frame junctions, or ambiguous translated residues. A V3J clonotype was defined by an identical inferred V gene, J gene, and CDR3 amino acid sequence. Percentage overlap between repertoires was calculated by dividing the number of shared unique clonotypes by the size of the smaller repertoire. Three approaches were used to assess repertoire richness: RTK rarefaction, the Chao1 estimator, and Recon v2.1 estimates of unobserved clonotypes. In its TCRdb copy, this immuneACCESS table keeps in-frame sequences only and misses some clones. Where compared with another copy, unresolved V genes explain less than half of these, and the others have no known cause. That table is the source of V, J and clone size, and D and trimming were worked out from the DNA. Across this sample there are hundreds of thousands of clones, with 70% to 80% seen only once. The ten biggest clones cover 13% of the sample.

This sample is part of a study of shared clonotypes between healthy human individuals (TCRdb year 2020). About the investigation overall: The cohort comprised a couple of women and a few men aged 18 to 49 years. Leukapheresis yielded between about 0.94 and 10 billion PBMCs per donor. Libraries were prepared and TCR repertoires were sequenced by different laboratories using diverse techniques, in order to increase sequencing depth and limit assay-specific biases. To estimate repertoire size and how much clonotype sharing occurs between individuals, the study deeply sequenced the blood TCR repertoires of about five healthy adults.

What the research found in general, with its limitations: Pairwise subsampling led to the expectation that sequencing depth would affect the degree of clonotype sharing among donors. Only blood was sampled, and tissue TCR repertoires likely differ from those in blood. The genetic and exposure-history diversity represented was limited by the small number of donors.

CDR1 SNHLY and CDR2 FYNNEI are derived from the germline V gene. Here V drops 5 bases and J drops 8 bases, and the junction holds 10 bases not matched to any gene. The cysteine opens and the phenylalanine closes a CDR3 of 15 amino acids. The DNA shown is the 45-base CDR3, in frame from base 1. Healthy HIV-negative adults with no recently reported acute infections or vaccinations were included as donors. All donors were Caucasian adults living in Nashville, Tennessee, USA. In the unsorted samples, some 94 million PBMCs were counted, and genomic DNA was extracted using the QIAamp DNA Blood Mini kit. Blood was obtained by leukapheresis, after which PBMCs were separated by Ficoll-Histopaque density gradient centrifugation and cryopreserved in liquid nitrogen vapor phase.

The V and J segments used are TRBV2 and TRBJ1-4; the central 8 bases match TRBD1. The specimen was PBMCs. The TCR sequence derives from a woman aged 40 to 50 in good health. Some clones in this sample may be carry-over from other donors' samples. The CDR3: CASSSETGDGEKLFF. At the DNA level, the sequence is TGTGCCAGCAGTTCCGAGACAGGGGATGGAGAAAAACTGTTTTTT.